Sequencing of this TCR beta chain was carried out in a study of vaccination and CD4 T cells after COVID-19. The Oncomine TCR Beta short-read assay was applied to DNA of cultured CD4+ T cells. TCRdb reanalysed the PCR reads using MiXCR and keeps one entry per CDR3 protein. Among thousands of distinct CDR3 sequences listed, less than 25% were seen once. Study findings and constraints: The median number of SARS-CoV-2-reactive clonotypes increased from roughly 22 to 38, a change that did not reach significance.

Treatment of the sample: approximately 9-day PBMC culture with coronavirus spike peptide pools or control peptides (ViraFEST assay). This clonotype qualifies as medium-sized. Its antigen is not identified. V was clipped by 10 bases and J by 11 bases, with 18 bases between them. Germline V CDR1 and CDR2: MNHNS, SASEGT. The CDR3 is made up of 13 amino acids. This chain links TRBV6-1 with TRBJ1-6; weak D call: TRBD1 (6 bases). This sequence originates from a human donor who had recovered from COVID-19. The sample was CD4+ T cells from blood, cultured in vitro, taken after SARS-CoV-2 vaccination. The CDR3 is CATGRQGMPPLHF. The CDR3 bases are TGTGCCACCGGGAGGCAGGGGATGCCACCCCTCCACTTT.